This TCR beta chain derives from a study of T cell responses to AZD1222 COVID-19 vaccine. Germline V CDR1 and CDR2: SGHAT, FQNNGV. V dropped 8 bases and J dropped 2 bases, with 18 bases sitting between them. This CDR3 spans 15 amino acids. Only in-frame clones appear in the TCRdb table, and some are missing; sequencing was by immunoSEQ multiplex PCR. Of around 150,000 clones in the sample, 94% were seen once. The rearrangement links TRBV11-2 to TRBJ1-1; D not certain. This TCR derives from an adult in good health. Sequenced here: peripheral blood, sampled on day 0 of AZD1222 vaccination. The CDR3 sequence: CASSEGRGLNTEAFF. CDR3 nucleotide sequence: TGTGCCAGCTCCGAGGGTAGAGGCCTCAACACTGAAGCTTTCTTT.